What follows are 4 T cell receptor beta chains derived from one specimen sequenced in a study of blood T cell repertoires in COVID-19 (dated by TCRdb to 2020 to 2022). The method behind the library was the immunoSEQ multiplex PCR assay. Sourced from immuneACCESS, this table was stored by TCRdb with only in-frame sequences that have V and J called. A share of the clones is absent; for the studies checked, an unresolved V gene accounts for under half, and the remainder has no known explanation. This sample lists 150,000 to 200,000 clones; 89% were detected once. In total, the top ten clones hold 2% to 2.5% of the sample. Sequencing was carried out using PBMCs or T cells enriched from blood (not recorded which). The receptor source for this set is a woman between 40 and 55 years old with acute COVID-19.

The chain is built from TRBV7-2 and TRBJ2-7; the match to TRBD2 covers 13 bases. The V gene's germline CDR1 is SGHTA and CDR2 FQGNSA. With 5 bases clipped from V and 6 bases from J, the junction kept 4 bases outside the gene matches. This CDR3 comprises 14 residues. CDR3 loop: CASSPGLAGFEQYF. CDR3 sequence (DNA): TGTGCCAGCAGCCCGGGACTAGCGGGATTCGAGCAGTACTTC.

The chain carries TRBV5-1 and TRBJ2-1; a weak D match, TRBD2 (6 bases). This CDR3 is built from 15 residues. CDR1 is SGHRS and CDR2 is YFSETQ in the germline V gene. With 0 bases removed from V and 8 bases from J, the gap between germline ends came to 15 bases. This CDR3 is CASSLDLARFDEQFF. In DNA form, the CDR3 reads TGCGCCAGCAGCTTGGATCTAGCGAGATTCGATGAGCAGTTCTTC.

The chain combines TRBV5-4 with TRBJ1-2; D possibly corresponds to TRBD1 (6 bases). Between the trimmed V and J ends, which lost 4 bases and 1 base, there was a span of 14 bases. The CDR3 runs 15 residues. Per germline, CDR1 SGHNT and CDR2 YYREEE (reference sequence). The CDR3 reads CASSAGVTRNYGYTF. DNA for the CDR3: TGTGCCAGCAGCGCAGGGGTCACTCGTAACTATGGCTACACCTTC. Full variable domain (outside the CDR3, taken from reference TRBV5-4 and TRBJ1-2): ETGVTQSPTHLIKTRGQQVTLRCSSQSGHNTVSWYQQALGQGPQFIFQYYREEENGRGNFPPRFSGLQFPNYSSELNVNALELDDSALYLCASSAGVTRNYGYTFGSGTRLTVV.

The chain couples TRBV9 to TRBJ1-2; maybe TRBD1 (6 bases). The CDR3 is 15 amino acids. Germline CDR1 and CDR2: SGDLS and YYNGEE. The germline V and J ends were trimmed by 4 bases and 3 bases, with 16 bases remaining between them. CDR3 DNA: TGTGCCAGCAGCCCGGGAGGGGGGGGAGACTATGGCTACACCTTC. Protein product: CASSPGGGGDYGYTF.